This TCR beta chain emerged from a study of Ad26.COV2.S vaccination and SARS-CoV-2 variants (dated by TCRdb to the early 2020s). Study-wide context: Vaccine-arm donors were drawn from COV1001, a multicentre, randomized, double-blind, placebo-controlled phase I-IIa trial of Ad26.COV2.S in healthy adults. A total of approximately 32 samples were included in the TCR-sequenced set, comprising about 20 Ad26.COV2.S vaccine recipients, 5 placebo recipients and 8 SARS-CoV-2 convalescent individuals. Investigators remained blinded to trial group allocation during experiments and outcome assessment. Ad26.COV2.S was administered intramuscularly at 5 x 10^10 or 1 x 10^11 viral particles, either as a single shot or as two shots given 56 days apart. Participants in the trial were split at random into five groups of five each, receiving low-dose or high-dose Ad26.COV2.S once or twice, or else placebo on both occasions. TCRbeta repertoire sequencing served as the tool for gauging how specific and how broad the SARS-CoV-2-reactive T cell receptors were following Ad26.COV2.S vaccination. Overall study results and their limits: After vaccination, substantial breadth of spike-specific CD8+ and CD4+ T cell responses was reported. Higher spike-specific TCR breadth was observed in Ad26.COV2.S recipients than in placebo recipients (P = 0.0014). Comparable non-spike TCR breadth was observed between vaccine and placebo recipients, consistent with only spike being contained in the vaccine. The study was not powered for comparison of responses between vaccine doses or regimens. According to the authors, total T cell responses may have been underestimated by the TCR breadth and depth analyses.

As regards this clone: Its antigen is currently not known. There are no base qualities to consult, and no much larger clone falls within one base.

Its CDR3 holds 12 amino acids, cysteine through phenylalanine. The CDR3 DNA has 36 bases and is translated from base 1. Trimming removed 5 bases from V and 7 bases from J, leaving 11 bases between the germline ends. TCRbeta CDR3 regions were sequenced with the immunoSEQ Assay. After extraction, genomic DNA underwent amplification by bias-controlled multiplex PCR, followed by high-throughput sequencing. On the study's bioinformatics: Collapsing and filtering of sequences were performed to quantify the absolute abundance of each unique TCRbeta CDR3 region. T cell fraction was estimated by normalizing TCRbeta template counts to usable DNA, which was measured by amplifying reference genes present in all nucleated cells. Repertoire TCRs were annotated as SARS-CoV-2-specific when V gene, CDR3 amino acid sequence and J gene were exactly matched to a known reactive TCR set. MIRA supplied the reference SARS-CoV-2 TCR set, which was filtered for enrichment in COVID-19-positive ImmuneCODE repertoires so that public or cross-reactive TCRs were removed. Using the MIRA antigens, annotated TCRs were further analysed by specific ORF or by position within an ORF. Breadth was defined as the number of annotated unique rearrangements divided by the total number of unique productive rearrangements, and depth was defined as the summed frequency of the annotated unique rearrangements. Group comparisons of TCR breadth used two-sided Wilcoxon rank-sum tests. TCRdb mirrors the immuneACCESS table, restricted to in-frame sequences. Some clones are absent from its copies; in checked studies, under half trace to an unresolved V gene, and the reason for the others is unknown. V, J and clone size were drawn from that table, and D and trimming were deduced from the DNA. A total of roughly 420,000 clones appear in this sample, around 89% of them only once. Clones ranked in the top ten supply about 3.5% of the sample.

The intended sense of this specimen's treatment or condition label: about 20 received Ad26.COV2.S at low or high dose, single or two shots; several received placebo; per-sample allocation not given. Repertoires of vaccine and placebo recipients were sequenced from samples taken on day 63 after the first injection. In Cohort 1b, 25 or so adults aged 18-55 years were enrolled at a single site in Boston, USA, between 29 July and 7 August 2020. As a vaccine, Ad26.COV2.S was a replication-incompetent adenovirus type 26 vector that expressed a prefusion-stabilized SARS-CoV-2 spike protein derived from the original Wuhan strain.

The sequence was collected from a person aged 18-60 years who received the Ad26.COV2.S COVID-19 vaccine or a placebo. Sequenced material: peripheral blood, taken in a trial of Ad26.COV2.S vaccine versus placebo. This chain joins TRBV12-3 or TRBV12-4 to TRBJ1-1; D gene: possibly TRBD1, on 6 matching bases. The bases are TGTGCCAGCAGTCCGGACAGCCTTGAAGCTTTCTTT. Translated, it reads CASSPDSLEAFF.